These T cell receptor beta chains were read from a single sample in a study of blood T cell repertoires in COVID-19. Method: immunoSEQ multiplex PCR; TCRdb's copy keeps in-frame clones and lacks some. In the table there are 250,000 to 350,000 clones, 90% of which are singletons. Sequenced input: PBMCs or T cells enriched from blood (not recorded which). These receptors came from a woman aged 18-30 years with acute COVID-19. The CDR3 runs from the conserved cysteine through the conserved F or W. Each record gives: clone size, V gene, J gene, D gene, CDR3 DNA, CDR3 protein. D genes are given only for firm matches. Rows may omit the clone size; those that give it use once, few, many or a size class.

once	TRBV7-9	TRBJ1-5	TRBD1	TGTGCCAGCAGCTTAGCGAGGAAGGGGGCGGAGAGGGGCAATCAGCCCCAGCATTTT	CASSLARKGAERGNQPQHF
once	TRBV6-5	TRBJ1-2	.	TGTGCCAGCAGTTACTCGAAAGGAGATGGCTACACCTTC	CASSYSKGDGYTF
.	TRBV7-3	TRBJ2-1	TRBD2	TGTGCCAGCAGCCTCCTCGGCGGGAGCTCCTACAATGAGCAGTTCTTC	CASSLLGGSSYNEQFF
.	TRBV12-3/TRBV12-4	TRBJ1-1	.	TGTGCCAGCAGTTTTGGGCACACTGAAGCTTTCTTT	CASSFGHTEAFF
.	TRBV7-9	TRBJ2-7	.	TGTGCCAGCAGCAACTCCCTGGGAGCCTACGAGCAGTACTTC	CASSNSLGAYEQYF
.	TRBV3-1/TRBV3-2	TRBJ2-7	TRBD2	TGTGCCAGCAGCCTTGGACCCGGGGGGTACGAGCAGTACTTC	CASSLGPGGYEQYF
.	TRBV9	TRBJ2-3	TRBD2	TGTGCCAGCAGCGCCAGCAAGGGACTAGCGGGTATAGATACGCAGTATTTT	CASSASKGLAGIDTQYF
.	TRBV14	TRBJ1-6	.	TGTGCCAGCAGCCTCCCCTCCGGGCCCCTCCACTTT	CASSLPSGPLHF
.	TRBV10-3	TRBJ1-2	.	TGTGCCATCAGTAACGGTAACTATGGCTACACCTTC	CAISNGNYGYTF
.	TRBV5-5	TRBJ2-1	.	TGTGCCAGCAGCTTGGTACGGTCTGATGAGCAGTTCTTC	CASSLVRSDEQFF
.	TRBV18	TRBJ2-7	.	TGTGCCAGCTCCCCTGTGTCGGGAGCCCGCTACGAGCAGTACTTC	CASSPVSGARYEQYF
.	TRBV5-1	TRBJ1-2	TRBD1	TGCGCCAGCAGCGACGGGCCGGGACAGGGTAACTATGGCTACACCTTC	CASSDGPGQGNYGYTF
.	TRBV10-3	TRBJ2-3	TRBD2	TGTGCCATCAGTGAGTCGAGGACTAGCGGGGGAGATACGCAGTATTTT	CAISESRTSGGDTQYF
.	TRBV7-8	TRBJ1-2	.	TGTGCCAGCAGCCCTCGAGTTGACTATGGCTACACCTTC	CASSPRVDYGYTF
once	TRBV28	TRBJ2-7	TRBD2	TGTGCCAGCAGTCTCGGACTAGCGGGAGGATACGAGCAGTACTTC	CASSLGLAGGYEQYF
once	TRBV7-9	TRBJ2-4	.	TGTGCCAGCAGCTTCCGGGACTCCGGCGCAAACATTCAGTACTTC	CASSFRDSGANIQYF
.	TRBV11-2	TRBJ2-7	TRBD1	TGTGCCAGCAGCTTGGGACAGGGGGCCTCCTACGAGCAGTACTTC	CASSLGQGASYEQYF
.	TRBV11-3	TRBJ2-5	TRBD2	TGTGCCAGCAGCCCCACTAGCGGGAGTCGAGAGACCCAGTACTTC	CASSPTSGSRETQYF
.	TRBV13	TRBJ1-3	.	TGTGCCAGCAGTTGGGGCGAATGGGCTGGAAACACCATATATTTT	CASSWGEWAGNTIYF
.	TRBV7-9	TRBJ2-3	.	TGTGCCAGCACCCCCGGTTATAGCACAGATACGCAGTATTTT	CASTPGYSTDTQYF
.	TRBV28	TRBJ2-5	TRBD2	TGTGCCAGCAGCCTCGGACTAGCTTCCCAAGAGACCCAGTACTTC	CASSLGLASQETQYF
.	TRBV28	TRBJ1-2	.	TGTGCCAGCAGCCGGGGGGCCTACTATGGCTACACCTTC	CASSRGAYYGYTF
.	TRBV19	TRBJ2-5	.	TGTGCCAGTAAGTCAGAGGCAGGAGGAGAAGAGACCCAGTACTTC	CASKSEAGGEETQYF
.	TRBV7-8	TRBJ2-3	TRBD2	TGTGCCAGCAGCCCCTACCAGCGGGAGAGCACAGATACGCAGTATTTT	CASSPYQRESTDTQYF
.	TRBV25-1	TRBJ1-5	.	TGTGCCAGCGCCAGAACAGGGTCCGATCAGCCCCAGCATTTT	CASARTGSDQPQHF
.	TRBV30	TRBJ1-5	.	TGTGCCTGGAGTGACCAGCGGGGGGCCCTTAGCAATCAGCCCCAGCATTTT	CAWSDQRGALSNQPQHF
.	TRBV19	TRBJ1-5	TRBD1	TGTGCCAGTAGCCTCCCCCACAGGGGGTATAGCAATCAGCCCCAGCATTTT	CASSLPHRGYSNQPQHF
.	TRBV28	TRBJ1-2	TRBD1	TGTGCCAGCAGTTTCTTGGGACAGCGGGTTTATGGCTACACCTTC	CASSFLGQRVYGYTF
.	TRBV7-9	TRBJ1-5	.	TGTGCCAGCAGCTTGAACAGGGTTGGGGGCAATCAGCCCCAGCATTTT	CASSLNRVGGNQPQHF
once	TRBV10-3	TRBJ1-5	TRBD1	TGTGCCATCAGTGATTCCGGGACAGGAGCTTACAATCAGCCCCAGCATTTT	CAISDSGTGAYNQPQHF
.	TRBV19	TRBJ1-1	.	TGTGCCAGTACCATGAGCCACCGGAACACTGAAGCTTTCTTT	CASTMSHRNTEAFF
.	TRBV15	TRBJ2-3	TRBD1	TGTGCCACCAGCAGAGATCAAGGCCCAGACAGGGGAGGCTATTTT	CATSRDQGPDRGGYF
.	TRBV25-1	TRBJ2-7	TRBD1	TGTGCCAGCAGTGCCGGGACAGATCCCTTCGAGCAGTACTTC	CASSAGTDPFEQYF
.	TRBV7-2	TRBJ2-1	.	TGTGCCAGCAGCCTGGCCGACCCCAGGTCCTACAATGAGCAGTTCTTC	CASSLADPRSYNEQFF
.	TRBV6-5	TRBJ2-3	TRBD2	TGTGCCAGCAGCCGGACTAGCGGAAACACAGATACGCAGTATTTT	CASSRTSGNTDTQYF
.	TRBV19	TRBJ2-5	.	TGTGCCTCTGGCGAAGCTTCCGACTTGAGAGGGCCGAAAGAGACCCAGTACTTC	CASGEASDLRGPKETQYF
few	TRBV12-5	TRBJ2-2	.	TGTGCTAGTGGCCGTGACATAACCGGGGAGCTGTTTTTT	CASGRDITGELFF
once	TRBV19	TRBJ1-1	.	TGTGCCAGTACAGTGGGGGGAGAAGCTTTCTTT	CASTVGGEAFF
.	TRBV28	TRBJ2-1	.	TGTGCCAGCAGTCGACTTTTTGGGCAGTTCTTC	CASSRLFGQFF
.	TRBV5-6	TRBJ1-2	.	TGTGCCAGCAGCTTAGGCGGGCAGAGATACAACTATGGCTACACCTTC	CASSLGGQRYNYGYTF
.	TRBV28	TRBJ1-5	TRBD1	TGTGCCAGCAGCCAGGGGGATCAGCCCCAGCATTTT	CASSQGDQPQHF
.	TRBV28	TRBJ2-7	TRBD1	TGTGCCAGCAGTTTAACGGCGGGGGACAGGGGGCGTTTCGACGAGCAGTACTTC	CASSLTAGDRGRFDEQYF
.	TRBV13	TRBJ2-1	.	TGTGCCAGCAGCCCCGGCGCGGGCCCAGGAGACGGACACAATGAGCAGTTCTTC	CASSPGAGPGDGHNEQFF